This T cell receptor (beta chain) originates from a study of CD8+ T cells in alopecia areata. CDR3 length equals 13 residues. Per germline, CDR1 SGHTA and CDR2 FQGNSA. Alopecia areata patients had lesional scalp punch biopsies and peripheral blood taken from them. Notes on the study in general: Scalp lesions, especially in alopecia totalis/universalis, had higher clonality than normal scalp. Whereas mice showed it more clearly, TCR sharing across patients was murkier, possibly because of HLA.

Details on this clone: Its antigen is not known. Mismatch with germline at one junction end may stem from a read error.

Extraction of RNA preceded its reverse transcription into cDNA, which served as the sequencing template. The repertoire was sequenced with immunoSEQ multiplex PCR; TCRdb's copy has only in-frame clones and lacks some. The repertoire includes about 97,000 clones, roughly two fifths of them detected once, and approximately 1.5% sits in the top ten. This chain uses TRBV7-2 with TRBJ1-6; weak D call: TRBD1 (5 bases). This receptor was obtained from a human donor with alopecia areata. Sequenced sample: CD4+ T cells sorted from blood. This chain's CDR3 is CASSSRGVDPRSF. CDR3 DNA: TGTGCCAGCAGCTCACGAGGGGTTGATCCCCGTAGCTTT.